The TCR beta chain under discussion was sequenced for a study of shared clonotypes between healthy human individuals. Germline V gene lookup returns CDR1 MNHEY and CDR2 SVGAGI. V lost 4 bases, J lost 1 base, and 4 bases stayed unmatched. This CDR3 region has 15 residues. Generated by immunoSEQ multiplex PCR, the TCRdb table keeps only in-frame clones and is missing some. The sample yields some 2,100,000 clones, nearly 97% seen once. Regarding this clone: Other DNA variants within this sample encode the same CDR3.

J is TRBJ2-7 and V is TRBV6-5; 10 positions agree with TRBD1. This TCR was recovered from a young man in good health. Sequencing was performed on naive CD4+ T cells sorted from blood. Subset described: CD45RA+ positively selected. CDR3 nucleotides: TGTGCCAGCAGTTTGCGGGACAGGGGTTCCTACGAGCAGTACTTC. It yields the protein CASSLRDRGSYEQYF.